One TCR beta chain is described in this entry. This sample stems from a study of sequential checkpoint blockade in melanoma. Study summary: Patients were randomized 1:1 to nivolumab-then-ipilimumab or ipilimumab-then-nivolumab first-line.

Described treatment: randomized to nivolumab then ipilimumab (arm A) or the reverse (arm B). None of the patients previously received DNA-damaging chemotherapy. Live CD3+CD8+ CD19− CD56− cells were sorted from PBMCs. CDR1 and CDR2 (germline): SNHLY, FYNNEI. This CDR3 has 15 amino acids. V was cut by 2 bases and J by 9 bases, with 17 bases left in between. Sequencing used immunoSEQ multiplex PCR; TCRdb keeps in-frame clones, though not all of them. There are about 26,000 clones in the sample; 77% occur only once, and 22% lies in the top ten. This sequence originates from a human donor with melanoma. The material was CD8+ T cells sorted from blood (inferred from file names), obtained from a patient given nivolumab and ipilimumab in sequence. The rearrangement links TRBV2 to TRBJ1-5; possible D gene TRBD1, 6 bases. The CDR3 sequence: CASSEIQDSQRPQHF. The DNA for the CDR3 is TGTGCCAGCAGTGAAATCCAGGACAGTCAGAGGCCCCAGCATTTT.